Below, 29 T cell receptor beta chains from the same sample are listed, as sequenced in a study of T cells in Graves' hyperthyroidism and ophthalmopathy. Authors of the study amplified TCR beta CDR3 regions from RNA transcripts. An initial round of RT-PCR targeting the TCR CDR3 relied on the HTBI primer set. TCRdb processed the multiplex PCR reads anew with MiXCR; each CDR3 protein has one entry. This sample has around 350,000 distinct CDR3 sequences; around 15% occur once, and the top ten carry roughly a fifth. Sample: blood. These receptors all come from an older woman with Graves' ophthalmopathy.

J is TRBJ2-3 and V is TRBV12-3 or TRBV12-4, with 9 bases aligning to TRBD1. CDR3 length: 11 residues. J lost 8 bases, V lost 11 bases, and 5 bases had no gene match. In DNA, the CDR3 is TGTGCCGCGAAACAGGGGGCTACGCAGTATTTT. Encoded protein: CAAKQGATQYF.

The rearrangement links TRBV20-1 to TRBJ2-2; 13 bases align to TRBD2. CDR1 DFQATT and CDR2 SNEGSKA come from the germline V gene (reference sequence). CDR3 length: 17 residues. Unmatched junction bases numbered 8, after V lost 6 bases and J lost 1 base. The CDR3 loop reads CSARPGLAGRNTGELFF. The CDR3, as DNA: TGCAGTGCCCGCCCGGGACTAGCGGGGAGGAACACCGGGGAGCTGTTTTTT.

This clonotype was seen a handful of times. The chain combines TRBV5-4 with TRBJ2-3, with 7 bases matching TRBD1. V shed 3 bases, J shed 0 bases, and the junction held 13 bases outside the gene matches. The length of the CDR3 is 18 residues. Germline V gene lookup returns CDR1 SGHNT and CDR2 YYREEE (reference sequence). DNA for the CDR3: TGTGCCAGCAGCTCTTCTAAACAGGGGCACTCTAGCACAGATACGCAGTATTTT. It is translated as CASSSSKQGHSSTDTQYF.

This clonotype was counted ten times or more. The chain couples TRBV5-6 to TRBJ2-5; tentatively, D is TRBD1 (5 bases). CDR1 SGHDT and CDR2 YYEEEE come from the germline V gene. The CDR3 extends over 13 amino acids. V lost 4 bases and J lost 5, with 12 bases in between. The CDR3 is CASSRKGPETQYF. CDR3 in DNA: TGTGCCAGCAGCCGCAAGGGGCCCGAGACCCAGTACTTC.

This clonotype was detected many times. The chain has TRBV20-1 and TRBJ2-3; 10 bases match TRBD2. Germline CDR1 DFQATT, CDR2 SNEGSKA (reference sequence). There are 15 residues in the CDR3. Germline trimming cut 3 bases from V and 1 base from J; bases unmatched to any gene: 4. CDR3 coding DNA: TGCAGTGCTAGTCCCGGGACTAGCGGCACAGATACGCAGTATTTT. This codes for CSASPGTSGTDTQYF.

This clonotype was observed at least ten times. J is TRBJ2-1 and V is TRBV20-1; either TRBD1 or TRBD2 may fit D (5 bases each). CDR1 and CDR2 (germline): DFQATT, SNEGSKA (reference sequence). CDR3 length: 13 amino acids. DNA of the CDR3: TGCGGACTCCCGGGACCCAACGGAAATGAGCAGTTCTTC. It yields the protein CGLPGPNGNEQFF.

This clonotype was seen at least ten times. V and J are TRBV30 and TRBJ1-6; D ambiguous. The CDR3 sequence is 15 residues long. From germline, CDR1 is GTSNPN and CDR2 SVGIG (reference sequence). The ends were cut back, 0 bases at V and 7 bases at J, with 13 bases in the middle. The CDR3 spells CAWSVPQLRNSPLHF. The CDR3 DNA follows: TGTGCCTGGAGTGTACCCCAGCTTAGAAATTCACCCCTCCACTTT.

The J gene is TRBJ2-5, the V gene TRBV5-1; TRBD2 agrees at 7 bases. The V segment lost 1 base and the J segment 1 base; nucleotides outside the gene matches: 10. In germline, CDR1 is SGHRS, CDR2 YFSETQ. This CDR3 comprises 17 residues. The CDR3: CASSLNKSGIAQETQYF. CDR3 sequence (DNA): TGCGCCAGCAGCTTGAATAAGAGCGGGATAGCCCAAGAGACCCAGTACTTC.

This chain connects TRBV19 to TRBJ2-3; D perhaps matches TRBD1 (6 bases). The germline CDR1 and CDR2 sequences are LNHDA and SQIVND (reference sequence). The V and J ends lost 3 bases and 0 bases respectively, with 7 bases between them. The CDR3 contains 14 residues. The chain's CDR3 is CASSMGASTDTQYF. CDR3 nucleotides: TGTGCCAGTAGTATGGGGGCTAGCACAGATACGCAGTATTTT.

This clonotype showed up just a few times. For the CDR3, the DNA is TGTGCCAGCAGTTTAGTTTTAGACTCTTACAATGAGCAGTTCTTC. As protein: CASSLVLDSYNEQFF. V gene TRBV27 combines with J gene TRBJ2-1, with D unresolved. V was clipped by 2 bases and J by 4 bases, with 12 bases between them. The germline V gene encodes CDR1 MNHEY and CDR2 SMNVEV (reference sequence). The length of the CDR3 is 15 residues.

This clonotype was observed many times. The chain uses TRBV5-1 and TRBJ2-1; 9 positions match TRBD2. The germline V gene has CDR1 SGHRS and CDR2 YFSETQ. V shed 4 bases and J 7 bases; nucleotides not matched to a gene: 6. CDR3 length equals 14 residues. This CDR3 is CASSPVSGSNEQFF. The DNA for the CDR3 is TGCGCCAGCAGCCCCGTTAGCGGGAGTAATGAGCAGTTCTTC.

The V gene is TRBV28, the J gene TRBJ2-7; tentative D call: TRBD1 (5 bases). Deletions cut 3 bases from V and 0 bases from J, with 9 bases between. Germline V lookup: CDR1 MDHEN, CDR2 SYDVKM. CDR3 size: 14 residues. The CDR3, as DNA: TGTGCCAGCAGTTTTCAGGGCTACTCCTACGAGCAGTACTTC. Protein product: CASSFQGYSYEQYF.

This clonotype was detected ten times or more. The chain carries TRBV12-3 or TRBV12-4 and TRBJ2-1; the match to TRBD2 covers 10 bases. J gave up 10 bases and V 7 bases, and 16 bases lay outside the gene matches. This CDR3 region has 16 residues. CDR3 DNA sequence: TGTGCCAGCAAAGGGGAAGCGGGAGGGATTCTTGGGGAGCAGTTCTTC. Residues: CASKGEAGGILGEQFF.

This clonotype has ten or more counts. This rearrangement joins TRBV4-1 to TRBJ2-1; D possibly corresponds to TRBD1 (6 bases). Trimming shortened V by 0 bases and J by 2 bases, and 11 bases separated the two germline ends. Germline CDR1 and CDR2: MGHRA and YSYEKL. The CDR3 totals 16 residues. The CDR3 DNA follows: TGCGCCAGCAGCCAAGACCCGCCAGGGGCCTACAATGAGCAGTTCTTC. Protein sequence: CASSQDPPGAYNEQFF.

The chain combines TRBV9 with TRBJ2-1, with TRBD2 identical over 9 bases. The trim removed 0 bases at V and 8 bases at J, leaving 6 bases unmatched. Germline-derived CDR1 and CDR2 are SGDLS and YYNGEE. The CDR3 extends over 15 amino acids. Written as DNA, the CDR3 is TGTGCCAGCAGCGTAGAACTAGCGGGTATGGATGAGCAGTTCTTC. Protein sequence: CASSVELAGMDEQFF. Full variable domain (missing parts from reference TRBV9 and TRBJ2-1): DSGVTQTPKHLITATGQRVTLRCSPRSGDLSVYWYQQSLDQGLQFLIQYYNGEERAKGNILERFSAQQFPDLHSELNLSSLELGDSALYFCASSVELAGMDEQFFGPGTRLTVL.

This clonotype was found a few times. The chain links TRBV7-9 to TRBJ2-3; no definite D call. V was pared by 0 bases and J by 4 bases, with 11 bases between. This CDR3 is 15 amino acids long. Germline CDR1 reads SEHNR; CDR2 reads FQNEAQ (reference sequence). The CDR3 DNA reads TGTGCCAGCAGCTTAGCGGGGTGGAGCGCAGATACGCAGTATTTT. Protein sequence: CASSLAGWSADTQYF.

This clonotype was counted ten times or more. V gene TRBV10-2 combines with J gene TRBJ2-3; 10 bases are shared with TRBD1. The V gene end was trimmed by 6 bases and the J gene end by 4 bases; junction bases not matched to a gene: 10. This CDR3 spans 16 amino acids. CDR1 WSHSY and CDR2 SAAADI come from the germline V gene. The CDR3 nucleotides read TGCGCCAGCAGGGGCCGGACAGGGGGGACCCCAGATACGCAGTATTTT. Translated: CASRGRTGGTPDTQYF.

This chain uses TRBV6-1 with TRBJ2-1, with D perhaps TRBD1 or TRBD2 (5 bases each). This CDR3 is built from 11 residues. With 5 bases removed from V and 13 bases from J, the gap between germline ends came to 12 bases. CDR1 is MNHNS and CDR2 is SASEGT in the germline V gene. The CDR3 DNA follows: TGTGCCAGCAGTAGGGACCGCAGTCAGTTCTTC. Amino acid sequence: CASSRDRSQFF.

This clonotype turned up a few times. The chain joins TRBV19 to TRBJ2-1; 10 bases map to TRBD2. Germline CDR1 and CDR2: LNHDA and SQIVND (reference sequence). The CDR3 has 15 residues. Trimming at V came to 4 bases and at J to 5 bases, leaving 5 bases not matched to a gene. The CDR3 bases are TGTGCCAGTAGTAACGAGCGGGAGGGTAACAATGAGCAGTTCTTC. Protein: CASSNEREGNNEQFF. Combining the CDR3 with reference TRBV19 and TRBJ2-1 gives the whole variable domain DGGITQSPKYLFRKEGQNVTLSCEQNLNHDAMYWYRQDPGQGLRLIYYSQIVNDFQKGDIAEGYSVSREKKESFPLTVTSAQKNPTAFYLCASSNEREGNNEQFFGPGTRLTVL.

This clonotype was picked up a small number of times. The chain joins TRBV3-1 to TRBJ2-2; 8 bases fit TRBD2. There are 18 residues in the CDR3. The ends lost 4 bases at V and 3 bases at J; junction bases unmatched: 13. CDR1 is LGHDT, CDR2 YNNKEL, per germline (reference sequence). The CDR3 loop reads CASSPFPLASGYTGELFF. CDR3 DNA sequence: TGTGCCAGCAGCCCCTTTCCCCTGGCTAGCGGGTACACCGGGGAGCTGTTTTTT.

This clonotype was picked up a small number of times. CDR3 nucleotide sequence: TGCAGCGTTCAGCGGGGGGGCTACAATGAGCAGTTCTTC. It yields the protein CSVQRGGYNEQFF. The genes are TRBV29-1 and TRBJ2-1; TRBD2 aligns across 10 bases. J was trimmed by 3 bases and V by 5 bases; bases with no gene match: 1. Germline-derived CDR1 and CDR2 are SQVTM and ANQGSEA. This CDR3 comprises 13 residues.

This clonotype was observed many times. The chain employs TRBV4-1 and TRBJ2-1, with TRBD1 as a possible D gene (10 bases). CDR1 is MGHRA and CDR2 is YSYEKL in the germline V gene. The ends were cut back, 4 bases at V and 9 bases at J, with 37 bases in the middle. The CDR3 loop spans 21 amino acids. CDR3 sequence: CASSRTPGQGNSGSTMGEQFF. CDR3 DNA: TGCGCCAGCAGCCGAACGCCGGGACAGGGGAATAGCGGGAGTACAATGGGTGAGCAGTTCTTC.

The rearrangement joins TRBV5-1 to TRBJ2-3; 9 bases align to TRBD2. This CDR3 region has 16 residues. The germline CDR1 and CDR2 sequences are SGHRS and YFSETQ. V trimming: 4 bases; J trimming: 1 base; junction bases outside the gene matches: 7. CDR3 amino acids: CASSPLSGGGTDTQYF. The CDR3 region has the DNA TGCGCCAGCAGCCCCCTTAGCGGGGGCGGCACAGATACGCAGTATTTT.

There are a few counts of this clonotype. The chain employs TRBV19 and TRBJ1-1; no reliable D call. This CDR3 has 12 amino acids. From germline, CDR1 is LNHDA and CDR2 SQIVND (reference sequence). Trimming left V 6 bases short and J 1 base short, with 6 bases between. The CDR3 loop is CASRNGNTEAFF. Written as DNA, the CDR3 is TGTGCCAGTAGAAACGGGAACACTGAAGCTTTCTTT.

At least ten counts were recorded for this clonotype. This chain connects TRBV28 to TRBJ1-5, with 10 bases identical to TRBD1. From germline, CDR1 is MDHEN and CDR2 SYDVKM. This CDR3 has 17 amino acids. The V gene end was trimmed by 5 bases and the J gene end by 2 bases; junction bases not matched to a gene: 9. Here the CDR3 reads CASSASGTGVGNQPQHF. CDR3 sequence (DNA): TGTGCCAGCAGTGCCTCCGGGACAGGGGTGGGCAATCAGCCCCAGCATTTT. Variable domain in full (rest from reference TRBV28 and TRBJ1-5): DVKVTQSSRYLVKRTGEKVFLECVQDMDHENMFWYRQDPGLGLRLIYFSYDVKMKEKGDIPEGYSVSREKKERFSLILESASTNQTSMYLCASSASGTGVGNQPQHFGDGTRLSIL.

This clonotype occurred many times. The chain's CDR3 is CASSPTLGLARETQYF. The CDR3 coding sequence is TGTGCCAGCAGTCCTACACTAGGACTAGCTCGAGAGACCCAGTACTTC. V is TRBV12-3 or TRBV12-4 and J is TRBJ2-5; 8 bases fit TRBD2. Trimming took 5 bases from V and 4 from J; bases not matched to a gene: 12. The CDR3 spans 16 residues.

This clonotype has at least ten counts. The rearrangement uses TRBV2 and TRBJ2-3, with no clear D. V gave up 1 base and J gave up 5 bases, with 4 bases separating them. Germline CDR1 reads SNHLY; CDR2 reads FYNNEI. The CDR3 is made up of 12 amino acids. The CDR3 DNA sequence: TGTGCCAGCAGTGAAGAGAAAGATACGCAGTATTTT. Amino acid sequence: CASSEEKDTQYF.

This clonotype was counted a few times. The chain employs TRBV24-1 and TRBJ2-3; 7 bases line up with TRBD2. CDR1 and CDR2 (germline): KGHDR, SFDVKD. The CDR3 runs to 13 residues. Germline trimming cut 10 bases from V and 0 bases from J; bases unmatched to any gene: 3. The CDR3 sequence is CATSSGSTDTQYF. CDR3 sequence (DNA): TGTGCCACAAGTAGCGGGAGCACAGATACGCAGTATTTT.

The table lists this clonotype with many counts. The chain recombines TRBV14 with TRBJ2-7; D might be TRBD1 (7 bases). This CDR3 comprises 13 residues. Per germline, CDR1 SGHDN and CDR2 FVKESK. Trimming removed 1 base at V and 6 bases at J, with 10 bases between. CDR3 region: CASSQVRDSEQYF. DNA of the CDR3: TGTGCCAGCAGCCAAGTGCGGGACAGCGAGCAGTACTTC.